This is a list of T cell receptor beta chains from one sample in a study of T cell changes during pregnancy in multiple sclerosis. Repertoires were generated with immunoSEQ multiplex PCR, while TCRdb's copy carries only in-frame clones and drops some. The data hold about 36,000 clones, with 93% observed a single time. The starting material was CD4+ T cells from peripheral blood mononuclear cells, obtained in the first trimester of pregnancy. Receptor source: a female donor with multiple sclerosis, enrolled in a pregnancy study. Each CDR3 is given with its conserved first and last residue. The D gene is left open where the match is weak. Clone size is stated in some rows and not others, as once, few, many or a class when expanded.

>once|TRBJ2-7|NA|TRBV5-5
TGTGCCAGCAGCCTGAGGAGTTCCTACGAGCAGTACTTC
CASSLRSSYEQYF
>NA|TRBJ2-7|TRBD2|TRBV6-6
TGTGCCAGCAGCTCGTCTAGGGCGGGGGGAACCTACGAGCAGTACTTC
CASSSSRAGGTYEQYF
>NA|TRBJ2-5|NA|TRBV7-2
TGTGCCAGCAGCTTAGGTCTAGCGATAGAGACCCAGTACTTC
CASSLGLAIETQYF
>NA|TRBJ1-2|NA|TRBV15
TGTGCCACCAGCAGGACTGTGGATCAGGGCTACACCTTC
CATSRTVDQGYTF
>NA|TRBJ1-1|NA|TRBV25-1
TGTGCCAGCACCTCACAGCAGGGGAACACTGAAGCTTTCTTT
CASTSQQGNTEAFF
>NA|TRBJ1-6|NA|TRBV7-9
TGTGCCAGCAGCTTAGTTTCAGGGTATAATTCACCCCTCCACTTT
CASSLVSGYNSPLHF
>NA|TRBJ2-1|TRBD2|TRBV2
TGTGCCAGCGGTGCTAGCGGGATTTCCCCTAAGCAGTTCTTC
CASGASGISPKQFF
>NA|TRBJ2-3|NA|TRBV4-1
TGCGCCAGCAGCTCTCTAGTTTCCCAGAGCACAGATACGCAGTATTTT
CASSSLVSQSTDTQYF
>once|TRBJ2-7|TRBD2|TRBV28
TGTGCCAGCAGACGAAGCGGGAGGGCCTCCGCCTCCGAGCAGTACTTC
CASRRSGRASASEQYF
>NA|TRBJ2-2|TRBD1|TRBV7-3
TGTGCCAGCAGCTTAAACAGGGGGCTAGCGAACACCGGGGAGCTGTTTTTT
CASSLNRGLANTGELFF